This TCR beta chain was documented in a study of cytomegalovirus exposure and HLA in healthy donors. The V gene lost 1 base and the J gene lost 8 bases, with 14 bases spanning the gap. This CDR3 is 14 amino acids long. Germline V gene lookup returns CDR1 SEHNR and CDR2 FQNEAQ (reference sequence). The PCR used 60 Vbeta and 13 Jbeta primers. Sequencing was performed with immunoSEQ multiplex PCR; in TCRdb, only in-frame clones are kept and a portion is missing. Its table lists 140,000 to 150,000 clones. This clonotype was obtained from a male donor in good health and CMV-seronegative. The rearrangement links TRBV7-9 to TRBJ1-2; D is uncertain. Sequenced material: PBMCs. The CDR3 loop is CASSLGGLLRGYTF. The DNA for the CDR3 is TGTGCCAGCAGCTTAGGCGGCCTGTTAAGGGGCTACACCTTC.